One and the same sample provided the 22 T cell receptor beta chains below, sequenced in a study of CD8+CD57+ T cells in acquired aplastic anemia. Genomic DNA templated the TCR beta VDJ and CDR3 profiling. TCRdb processed the reads anew with MiXCR; each CDR3 protein has one entry. The repertoire consists of approximately 170,000 distinct CDR3 sequences, with 60% to 70% occurring once and the leading ten covering 45%. Sequenced material: sorted CD4+, CD8+, or CD8+CD57+ T cells (not recorded which) from PBMCs. The receptors come from a human donor in good health.

V usage is TRBV10-1 and J usage is TRBJ2-1, with D unclear. This CDR3 spans 16 amino acids. The V end lost 3 bases, the J end lost 5 bases, and 17 bases lay between the germline ends. CDR1 is WNHNN and CDR2 is SYGVQD in the germline V gene (reference sequence). Here the CDR3 DNA reads TGCGCCAGCAGTGATCCGAGACTTCAAGTGCACAATGAGCAGTTCTTC. It encodes CASSDPRLQVHNEQFF.

V and J are TRBV9 and TRBJ1-4; unclear D gene. The CDR3 contains 16 residues. In germline, CDR1 is SGDLS, CDR2 YYNGEE. V dropped 0 bases and J dropped 0 bases, with 9 bases sitting between them. The CDR3 nucleotides read TGTGCCAGCAGCGTAGGTGTTACCTCAACTAATGAAAAACTGTTTTTT. This translates into CASSVGVTSTNEKLFF.

The DNA for the CDR3 is TGTGCCAGCAGTGGGACAGGGGCGCAGCCCCAGCATTTT. As protein: CASSGTGAQPQHF. The chain combines TRBV2 with TRBJ1-5; TRBD1 aligns across 9 bases. V lost 4 bases and J lost 7; bases outside the gene matches: 2. This CDR3 region has 13 residues. Germline values: CDR1 SNHLY, CDR2 FYNNEI.

The J gene is TRBJ2-5, the V gene TRBV7-2; D is perhaps TRBD1 or TRBD2 (5 bases each). V was trimmed by 0 bases and J by 2 bases, leaving 10 bases between them. Germline CDR1 reads SGHTA; CDR2 reads FQGNSA. The CDR3 runs 15 residues. Here the CDR3 reads CASSLAPGLQETQYF. The CDR3 DNA sequence: TGTGCCAGCAGCTTAGCCCCGGGGCTTCAAGAGACCCAGTACTTC.

J is TRBJ2-5 and V is TRBV2; D is possibly TRBD2 (6 bases). The V and J ends lost 3 bases and 5 bases respectively, with 13 bases between them. The germline V gene has CDR1 SNHLY and CDR2 FYNNEI. The CDR3 loop spans 14 amino acids. In DNA form, the CDR3 reads TGTGCCAGCAGTGAGGCTAGCGTGGAGGAGACCCAGTACTTC. Translating it yields CASSEASVEETQYF.

The CDR3 region is CASSATGSRGVETQYF. The CDR3 bases are TGTGCCAGCAGTGCTACGGGGTCGCGTGGTGTGGAGACCCAGTACTTC. This rearrangement joins TRBV2 to TRBJ2-5; maybe TRBD2 (5 bases). V shed 4 bases and J shed 5 bases, with 20 bases lying between them. Germline V lookup: CDR1 SNHLY, CDR2 FYNNEI. The CDR3 totals 16 residues. The whole variable domain, remainder taken from reference TRBV2 and TRBJ2-5, is EPEVTQTPSHQVTQMGQEVILRCVPISNHLYFYWYRQILGQKVEFLVSFYNNEISEKSEIFDDQFSVERPDGSNFTLKIRSTKLEDSAMYFCASSATGSRGVETQYFGPGTRLLVL.

This clonotype came up many times. The J gene is TRBJ2-5, the V gene TRBV9; 8 bases are shared with TRBD2. J was trimmed by 1 base and V by 2 bases; bases with no gene match: 4. Per germline, CDR1 SGDLS and CDR2 YYNGEE. The CDR3 extends over 15 amino acids. CDR3 nucleotide sequence: TGTGCCAGCAGCGTCGGTACTAGCGGCCAAGAGACCCAGTACTTC. It translates to CASSVGTSGQETQYF.

This clonotype was counted only a few times. The genes are TRBV7-9 and TRBJ2-2, with a possible D match to TRBD1 (6 bases). The CDR3 sequence is 15 residues long. V shed 1 base and J shed 7 bases, with 13 bases lying between them. In germline, CDR1 is SEHNR, CDR2 FQNEAQ (reference sequence). The CDR3 nucleotides are TGTGCCAGCAGCTTAGGGCGGACAGCGGACGGGGAGCTGTTTTTT. Its translation: CASSLGRTADGELFF.

This clonotype was recorded at least ten times. The rearrangement joins TRBV6-1 to TRBJ2-1, with D possibly matching TRBD2 (5 bases). Looked up from germline, CDR1 is MNHNS and CDR2 is SASEGT. V lost 4 bases and J 9 bases, leaving 13 bases between the germline ends. This CDR3 has 13 amino acids. The CDR3 bases are TGTGCCAGCAGTGGTCGAGGAGGCGGTGAGCAGTTCTTC. It specifies CASSGRGGGEQFF.

The CDR3: CASSPGDSSREKLFF. In nucleotides, the CDR3 is TGTGCCAGCAGCCCCGGGGACAGTTCTAGGGAAAAACTGTTTTTT. The chain has TRBV11-1 and TRBJ1-4; 7 nucleotides line up with TRBD1. The CDR3 runs 15 residues. The junction had 11 bases not matched to a gene; V was cut back by 5 bases and J by 8 bases. Germline V lookup: CDR1 SGHAT, CDR2 FQDESV (reference sequence).

The chain is built from TRBV7-9 and TRBJ2-2; no clear D gene. V was trimmed by 3 bases and J by 4 bases, leaving 18 bases between them. Germline V gives CDR1 SEHNR, CDR2 FQNEAQ (reference sequence). This CDR3 contains 17 residues. This chain's CDR3 is CASSFTPFGLGTGELFF. CDR3 in DNA: TGTGCCAGCAGCTTTACCCCTTTCGGCTTGGGCACCGGGGAGCTGTTTTTT. Using reference TRBV7-9 and TRBJ2-2 for the parts outside the CDR3, the full variable domain is DTGVSQNPRHKITKRGQNVTFRCDPISEHNRLYWYRQTLGQGPEFLTYFQNEAQLEKSRLLSDRFSAERPKGSFSTLEIQRTEQGDSAMYLCASSFTPFGLGTGELFFGEGSRLTVL.

V and J are TRBV29-1 and TRBJ2-3, with 9 nucleotides matching TRBD2. The CDR3 consists of 15 residues. Germline CDR1 and CDR2: SQVTM and ANQGSEA. The trim removed 8 bases at V and 2 bases at J, leaving 11 bases unmatched. The CDR3 protein is CSSSGIAGVTDTQYF. Here the CDR3 DNA reads TGCAGCTCCTCTGGGATAGCGGGGGTCACAGATACGCAGTATTTT.

The chain has TRBV25-1 and TRBJ1-6, with D tentatively TRBD1 (6 bases). Trimming pared 0 bases from V and 6 bases from J, leaving 9 bases between. Germline V gene data show CDR1 as MGHDK and CDR2 as SYGVNS. The CDR3 runs to 15 residues. CDR3 bases: TGTGCCAGCAGTGAATATGCGGGGGCTAATTCACCCCTCCACTTT. Residues: CASSEYAGANSPLHF.

This clonotype has more than one count but fewer than ten. Possible read error: a much larger clone is one base away. The chain employs TRBV24-1 and TRBJ2-2; 7 nucleotides agree with TRBD1. In germline, CDR1 is KGHDR, CDR2 SFDVKD. CDR3 length equals 12 residues. Unmatched junction bases numbered 4, after V lost 9 bases and J lost 7 bases. The CDR3 coding sequence is TGTGCCACCCTCGCAGGGGGCGGGGAGCTGTTTTTT. Protein sequence: CATLAGGGELFF.

The V and J genes are TRBV20-1 and TRBJ2-5; 14 positions agree with TRBD2. This CDR3 contains 17 residues. Losses at the gene ends were 5 bases for V and 7 bases for J; bases not matched to a gene: 15. CDR1 DFQATT and CDR2 SNEGSKA come from the germline V gene (reference sequence). CDR3 nucleotide sequence: TGCAGTGCTTCCATGACTAGCGGGGGGGCGAATCCTGGGACCCAGTACTTC. As protein: CSASMTSGGANPGTQYF.

The table lists this clonotype with a few counts. The rearrangement joins TRBV9 to TRBJ2-5; the D call may be TRBD1 or TRBD2 (6 bases each). Trimming took off 3 bases at V and 7 bases at J, with 16 bases between the two ends. The CDR3 is 14 amino acids. Germline CDR1 is SGDLS and CDR2 is YYNGEE. CDR3 in DNA: TGTGCCAGCAGCGCAGGGGATGGGCGGGGGACCCAGTACTTC. Amino acids: CASSAGDGRGTQYF.

This clonotype was observed at least ten times. The chain is built from TRBV7-6 and TRBJ2-5; D is perhaps TRBD1 (6 bases). CDR3 length: 14 amino acids. CDR1 is SGHVS, CDR2 FNYEAQ, per germline. V lost 5 bases and J lost 2, with 12 bases in between. The CDR3 spells CASSPSGAQETQYF. The CDR3 DNA is TGTGCCAGCAGCCCTTCAGGGGCGCAAGAGACCCAGTACTTC.

This chain joins TRBV10-1 and TRBJ2-3, with 11 bases matching TRBD2. CDR3 length: 18 residues. CDR1 WNHNN and CDR2 SYGVQD come from the germline V gene (reference sequence). With 0 bases clipped from V and 7 bases from J, the junction kept 12 bases outside the gene matches. CDR3 DNA sequence: TGCGCCAGCAGTGAGTCCCAAGGGACTAGCGGAAGTCTCAATACGCAGTATTTT. Amino acids: CASSESQGTSGSLNTQYF.

The chain recombines TRBV7-9 with TRBJ2-1, with 12 bases identical to TRBD2. This CDR3 region has 15 residues. Germline CDR1 is SEHNR and CDR2 is FQNEAQ (reference sequence). The V gene end was trimmed by 4 bases and the J gene end by 4 bases; junction bases not matched to a gene: 2. The CDR3 protein is CASSWGTSGYNEQFF. CDR3 DNA: TGTGCCAGCAGCTGGGGGACTAGCGGGTACAATGAGCAGTTCTTC. Drawing the rest from reference TRBV7-9 and TRBJ2-1, the complete variable domain is DTGVSQNPRHKITKRGQNVTFRCDPISEHNRLYWYRQTLGQGPEFLTYFQNEAQLEKSRLLSDRFSAERPKGSFSTLEIQRTEQGDSAMYLCASSWGTSGYNEQFFGPGTRLTVL.

This clonotype was observed a handful of times. V usage is TRBV15 and J usage is TRBJ2-1, with TRBD2 matching over 11 bases. V trimming: 0 bases; J trimming: 7 bases; junction bases outside the gene matches: 20. Germline-derived CDR1 and CDR2 are LNHNV and YYDKDF (reference sequence). This CDR3 contains 21 residues. CDR3 sequence reads: CATSRDRPKHLAGGPRNEQFF. The DNA for the CDR3 is TGTGCCACCAGCAGAGATCGCCCTAAACATTTAGCGGGAGGGCCGAGGAATGAGCAGTTCTTC.

The chain has TRBV27 and TRBJ2-5; D remains unclear. Per germline, CDR1 MNHEY and CDR2 SMNVEV (reference sequence). V was clipped by 5 bases and J by 1 base, with 11 bases between them. The length of the CDR3 is 14 residues. The CDR3 region has the DNA TGTGCCAGCAGTCTGGTGGGATTCCAAGAGACCCAGTACTTC. Its protein is CASSLVGFQETQYF.

This clonotype came up many times. The chain combines TRBV10-3 with TRBJ1-2, with D uncertain. From germline, CDR1 is ENHRY and CDR2 SYGVKD. The germline V and J ends were trimmed by 7 bases and 2 bases, with 17 bases remaining between them. The CDR3 extends over 15 amino acids. CDR3 in DNA: TGTGCCATCAAGGCCGGATTCGACGTAAACTATGGCTACACCTTC. Translating it yields CAIKAGFDVNYGYTF.